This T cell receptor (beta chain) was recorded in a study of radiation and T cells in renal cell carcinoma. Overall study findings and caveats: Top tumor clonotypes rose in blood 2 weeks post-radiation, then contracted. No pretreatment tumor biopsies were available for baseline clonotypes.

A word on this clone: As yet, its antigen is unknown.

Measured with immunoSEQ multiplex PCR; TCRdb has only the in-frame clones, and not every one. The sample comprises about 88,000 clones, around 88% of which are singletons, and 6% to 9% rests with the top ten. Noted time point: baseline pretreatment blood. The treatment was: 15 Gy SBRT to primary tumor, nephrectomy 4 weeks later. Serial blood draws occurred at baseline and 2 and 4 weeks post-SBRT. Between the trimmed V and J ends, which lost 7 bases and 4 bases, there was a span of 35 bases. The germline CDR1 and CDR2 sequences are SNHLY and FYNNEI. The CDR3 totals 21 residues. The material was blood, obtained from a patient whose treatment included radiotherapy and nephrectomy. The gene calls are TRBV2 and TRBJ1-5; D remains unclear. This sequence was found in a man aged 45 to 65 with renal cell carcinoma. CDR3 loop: CASTSIPAGDSEIMRNQPQHF. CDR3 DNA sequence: TGTGCCAGCACCTCCATCCCGGCGGGTGATAGTGAAATAATGAGAAATCAGCCCCAGCATTTT.